The rows below give T cell receptor beta chains drawn from one sample of a study of blood T cell repertoires in COVID-19. Measured with immunoSEQ multiplex PCR; TCRdb has only the in-frame clones, and not every one. The sample shows fewer than 40,000 clones, around 80% of them seen only once. Sequencing input: peripheral blood. The receptors stem from a man aged 60 to 75 with acute or convalescent COVID-19. Each CDR3 is given with its conserved first and last residue. A D gene is named only where the DNA matches it firmly. Some rows mark clone size as missing; the rest say once, few, many or name a class of expanded clone.

clone_size	v_call	d_call	j_call	cdr3_nt	cdr3_aa
.	TRBV5-1	.	TRBJ2-3	TGCGCCAGCAGCTCGGGGATCACCACAGATACGCAGTATTTT	CASSSGITTDTQYF
.	TRBV2	.	TRBJ1-2	TGTGCCAGCAGTGAAGCGCTGACGGGGGGAGGCTACACCTTC	CASSEALTGGGYTF
once	TRBV19	.	TRBJ2-1	TGTGCCAGTAGTATGCCTCGGACCAGGGGTTTAGATGAGCAGTTCTTC	CASSMPRTRGLDEQFF
.	TRBV6-6	.	TRBJ2-5	TGTGCCAGCGGTCCTCAAGAGACCCAGTACTTC	CASGPQETQYF
.	TRBV6-2/TRBV6-3	TRBD2	TRBJ2-3	TGTGCCAGCAGCCCCCAGGGACTAGCGGGGGGGGATACGCAGTATTTT	CASSPQGLAGGDTQYF
once	TRBV5-1	.	TRBJ2-1	TGCGCCAGCAGCTTGGACAATCCCAGCAATGAGCAGTTCTTC	CASSLDNPSNEQFF
few	TRBV27	.	TRBJ2-1	TGTGCCAGCAGTCGCAGGGACTCCTACAATGAGCAGTTCTTC	CASSRRDSYNEQFF
.	TRBV2	TRBD1	TRBJ2-7	TGTGCCAGCAGTAGAGACAGGGGGCAAAGGTACGAGCAGTACTTC	CASSRDRGQRYEQYF
.	TRBV10-3	TRBD1	TRBJ2-7	TGTGCCATCAGTCCGGACAGGGAGCAGTACTTC	CAISPDREQYF
once	TRBV10-3	.	TRBJ2-3	TGTGCCATCAGCTTCACGGCGGGGAACACAGATACGCAGTATTTT	CAISFTAGNTDTQYF